Reported below is one T cell receptor beta chain. Its specificity is not known. This sample is part of a study of cytomegalovirus exposure and HLA in healthy donors. Study outcomes and limitations: An analysis done earlier found most TCR beta V segments productive about 87% or about 30% of the time. The records held CMV serostatus as the only immune exposure information. Association of a missense DCLRE1C variant with TCR beta V- and J-gene trimming was reported in a later analysis.

The PCR contained 60 Vbeta and 13 Jbeta primers. Sequenced by immunoSEQ multiplex PCR; TCRdb stores in-frame clones only, minus some. The sample shows about 130,000 clones, approximately 75% of them seen only once. V was trimmed by 7 bases and J by 6 bases, leaving 21 bases between them. CDR3 length: 15 residues. Looked up from germline, CDR1 is MNHNY and CDR2 is SVGAGI (reference sequence). This TCR derives from a woman aged 40 to 55 in good health and CMV-seropositive. The genes are TRBV6-6 and TRBJ1-2, with D maybe TRBD1 (6 bases). Sequenced material: PBMCs. CDR3 residues: CASNQQGRIQDGYTF. In DNA form, the CDR3 reads TGTGCCAGCAATCAACAGGGAAGAATACAAGATGGCTACACCTTC.